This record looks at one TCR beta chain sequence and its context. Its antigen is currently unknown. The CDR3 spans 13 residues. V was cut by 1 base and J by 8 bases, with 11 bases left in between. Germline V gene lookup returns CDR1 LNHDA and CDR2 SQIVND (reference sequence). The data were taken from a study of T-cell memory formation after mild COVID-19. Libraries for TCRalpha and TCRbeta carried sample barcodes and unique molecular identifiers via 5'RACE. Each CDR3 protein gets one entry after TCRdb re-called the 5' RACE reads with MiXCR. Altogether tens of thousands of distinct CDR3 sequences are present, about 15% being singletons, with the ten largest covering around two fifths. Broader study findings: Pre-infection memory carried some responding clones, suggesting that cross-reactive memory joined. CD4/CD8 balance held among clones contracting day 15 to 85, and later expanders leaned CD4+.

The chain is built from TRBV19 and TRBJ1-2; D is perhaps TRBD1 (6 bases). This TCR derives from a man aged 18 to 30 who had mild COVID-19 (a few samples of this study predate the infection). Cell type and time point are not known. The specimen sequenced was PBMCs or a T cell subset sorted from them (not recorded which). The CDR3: CASSIARQAGYTF. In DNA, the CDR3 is TGTGCCAGTAGTATAGCAAGACAGGCCGGCTACACCTTC.